This entry lists 18 T cell receptor beta chains sequenced from one sample in a study of CD8+ T cells in alopecia areata. As the sequencing template, cDNA was produced by extracting RNA and reverse transcribing it. Libraries were prepared by immunoSEQ multiplex PCR; TCRdb keeps only in-frame clonotypes and omits some of them. The data contain 150,000 to 190,000 clones, 40% to 60% of them singletons. Sequencing was performed on CD8+ T cells sorted from blood, taken at week 0. The receptors originated from a human donor with alopecia areata.

This chain links TRBV29-1 with TRBJ1-2, with D unclear. This CDR3 is built from 16 residues. Trimming removed 1 base from V and 2 bases from J, with 17 bases in between. CDR1 is SQVTM and CDR2 is ANQGSEA in the germline V gene. This CDR3 reads CSVEVRQETLNYGYTF. The DNA of the CDR3 is TGCAGCGTTGAAGTCAGGCAGGAGACTTTAAACTATGGCTACACCTTC.

The table lists this clone with a few counts. The rearrangement joins TRBV29-1 to TRBJ1-2, with D possibly TRBD1 on 6 matching bases. Germline-derived CDR1 and CDR2 are SQVTM and ANQGSEA. The CDR3 has 11 residues. Trimming shortened V by 6 bases and J by 11 bases, and 16 bases separated the two germline ends. The CDR3 DNA sequence: TGCAGCGTCCGAGGGGACATCGGGTACACCTTC. Translating it yields CSVRGDIGYTF.

This chain uses TRBV5-6 with TRBJ1-1; D remains unclear. The germline CDR1 and CDR2 sequences are SGHDT and YYEEEE. V was shortened by 4 bases and J by 8 bases, with 12 bases between the two germline ends. The CDR3 length is 12 residues. In nucleotides, the CDR3 is TGTGCCAGCAGCCCGGGCCGACTCGAAGCTTTCTTT. As protein: CASSPGRLEAFF.

The sample holds one count of this clone. This chain joins TRBV25-1 and TRBJ1-2, with D perhaps TRBD1 (6 bases). Trimming cost V 2 bases and J 8 bases, with 21 bases left between them. Germline CDR1 reads MGHDK; CDR2 reads SYGVNS. The CDR3 sequence is 16 residues long. Here the CDR3 reads CASSEVLGGDLYGYTF. The CDR3 nucleotides are TGTGCCAGCAGTGAAGTCCTAGGGGGAGACCTCTACGGCTACACCTTC.

The chain combines TRBV10-2 with TRBJ2-3; TRBD2 aligns across 10 bases. CDR1 WSHSY and CDR2 SAAADI come from the germline V gene. The CDR3 has 18 amino acids. Unmatched junction bases numbered 12, after V lost 6 bases and J lost 0 bases. CDR3 region: CASRPLRTSGSSTDTQYF. CDR3 DNA sequence: TGCGCCAGCAGGCCCTTGAGGACTAGCGGCTCTAGCACAGATACGCAGTATTTT.

The J gene is TRBJ1-1, the V gene TRBV11-1; 11 bases are shared with TRBD1. The V segment lost 4 bases and the J segment 3 bases; nucleotides outside the gene matches: 4. The CDR3 extends over 15 amino acids. Germline V CDR1 and CDR2: SGHAT, FQDESV (reference sequence). CDR3 sequence: CASSWTGGADTEAFF. The CDR3 DNA reads TGTGCCAGCAGCTGGACAGGGGGCGCCGACACTGAAGCTTTCTTT.

Turning to this clone: Other DNA sequences in the sample encode the same CDR3. The chain carries TRBV30 and TRBJ1-1; D is undetermined. The length of the CDR3 is 13 residues. CDR1 is GTSNPN and CDR2 is SVGIG in the germline V gene (reference sequence). Trimming removed 0 bases from V and 4 bases from J, with 9 bases in between. The CDR3 protein is CAWSVDGGTEAFF. Here the CDR3 DNA reads TGTGCCTGGAGTGTGGATGGAGGCACTGAAGCTTTCTTT.

In its sample, this clone was seen many times. V gene TRBV4-3 combines with J gene TRBJ2-6, with a possible D match to TRBD2 (5 bases). V lost 0 bases and J 3 bases, leaving 9 bases between the germline ends. This CDR3 has 16 residues. In germline, CDR1 is LGHNA, CDR2 YSLEER. This chain's CDR3 is CASSQEAGVGANVLTF. Here the CDR3 DNA reads TGCGCCAGCAGCCAAGAAGCCGGGGTTGGGGCCAACGTCCTGACTTTC.

This sequence joins TRBV27 and TRBJ1-6, with no clear D. The CDR3 loop spans 15 amino acids. Looked up from germline, CDR1 is MNHEY and CDR2 is SMNVEV (reference sequence). Trimming stripped 9 bases from V and 7 bases from J, with 19 bases between. In nucleotides, the CDR3 is TGTGCCAGTTCCCGACCGAATGGAGAAAATTCACCCCTCCACTTT. This sequence encodes CASSRPNGENSPLHF.

This sequence joins TRBV11-2 and TRBJ2-7; D not certain. The germline V gene has CDR1 SGHAT and CDR2 FQNNGV. The V end lost 6 bases, the J end lost 4 bases, and 13 bases lay between the germline ends. This CDR3 spans 13 amino acids. In nucleotides, the CDR3 is TGTGCCAGCAGTTCCCGGGCAGGTTACGAGCAGTACTTC. It is translated as CASSSRAGYEQYF.

The chain links TRBV9 to TRBJ2-1, with 14 nucleotides matching TRBD2. The CDR3 covers 15 residues. With 0 bases clipped from V and 10 bases from J, the junction kept 3 bases outside the gene matches. Germline V gives CDR1 SGDLS, CDR2 YYNGEE. The CDR3 coding sequence is TGTGCCAGCAGCGTAGTGGGACTAGCGGGGGAGGAGCAGTTCTTC. It codes for CASSVVGLAGEEQFF.

J is TRBJ2-3 and V is TRBV7-2, with 7 bases lining up with TRBD1. Germline values: CDR1 SGHTA, CDR2 FQGNSA. V dropped 3 bases and J dropped 4; count of bases not matched to a gene: 7. The CDR3 consists of 15 residues. The CDR3 is CASSLFRGSPDTQYF. The CDR3 nucleotides are TGTGCCAGCAGCTTGTTCAGGGGGTCCCCAGATACGCAGTATTTT.

This clone was recorded a few times. The chain is built from TRBV7-9 and TRBJ2-7; 10 positions match TRBD1. This CDR3 has 14 amino acids. After removal of 6 bases from V and 12 bases from J, the junction contained 14 bases not matched to a gene. The germline gives CDR1 SEHNR, CDR2 FQNEAQ (reference sequence). The CDR3 region is CASSPGQGRLGWYF. The CDR3 coding sequence is TGTGCCAGCAGTCCGGGACAGGGGCGTCTCGGGTGGTACTTC.

This chain joins TRBV10-2 and TRBJ2-3; 7 nucleotides agree with TRBD1. After removal of 5 bases from V and 4 bases from J, the junction contained 6 bases not matched to a gene. The CDR3 has 14 amino acids. Germline-derived CDR1 and CDR2 are WSHSY and SAAADI. The CDR3 reads CASSSDRIADTQYF. CDR3 DNA: TGCGCCAGCAGTTCGGACAGGATCGCAGATACGCAGTATTTT.

The chain is built from TRBV4-3 and TRBJ2-7, with 12 bases that match TRBD2. The CDR3 length is 17 residues. Trimming cost V 0 bases and J 0 bases; bases outside gene matches: 3. Germline V lookup: CDR1 LGHNA, CDR2 YSLEER. CDR3 nucleotides: TGCGCCAGCAGCCAAGATGGACTAGCGGGGACCTCCTACGAGCAGTACTTC. As protein: CASSQDGLAGTSYEQYF.

The chain couples TRBV11-2 to TRBJ2-3; D might be TRBD2 (6 bases). Trimming cost V 5 bases and J 2 bases, with 14 bases left between them. The germline V gene encodes CDR1 SGHAT and CDR2 FQNNGV. This CDR3 region has 15 residues. The DNA for the CDR3 is TGTGCCAGCAGCCCGGGCGCGGGGTACACAGATACGCAGTATTTT. Translation gives CASSPGAGYTDTQYF.

In this sample, this clone turned up a few times. The chain uses TRBV15 and TRBJ2-7, with 9 bases aligning to TRBD1. The V and J ends lost 5 bases and 4 bases, in that order; junction bases with no gene match: 9. The germline V gene encodes CDR1 LNHNV and CDR2 YYDKDF (reference sequence). The CDR3 totals 15 residues. CDR3 DNA sequence: TGTGCCACCAGCGACCCGGGACAGGGATTGTACGAGCAGTACTTC. Its translation is CATSDPGQGLYEQYF.

The chain employs TRBV21-1 and TRBJ1-6; the DNA was not used to check the table's D call, TRBD1. TRBV21-1 corresponds to a pseudogene. The CDR3 loop spans 12 amino acids. CDR3 in amino acids: CASSKCQGPLHF. As DNA, the CDR3 is TGTGCCAGCAGCAAATGTCAGGGGCCCCTCCACTTT.